The 23 T cell receptor beta chains below all came from one sample that was sequenced in a study of yellow fever vaccine responses in identical twins. In TCRdb, the RT-PCR reads were re-called with MiXCR into one record per CDR3 protein. The data contain roughly 36,000 distinct CDR3 sequences, 45% to 65% of them singletons. Sequencing used T cells from blood (PBMCs), unsorted or a sorted subset (not recorded which), obtained before or after yellow fever vaccination (not recorded which). These receptors were obtained from a woman aged 18-29 years who received the yellow fever vaccine.

The CDR3 DNA reads as TGTGCCAGCAGCGTACCCTTAGCGGGGGGGGACACCGGGGAGCTGTTTTTT. Translating it yields CASSVPLAGGDTGELFF. The rearrangement uses TRBV9 and TRBJ2-2; TRBD2 aligns across 11 bases. V shed 1 base, J shed 3 bases, and the junction held 5 bases outside the gene matches. Germline V gene lookup returns CDR1 SGDLS and CDR2 YYNGEE. The CDR3 totals 17 residues.

The chain is built from TRBV2 and TRBJ2-3, with TRBD2 identical over 8 bases. The CDR3 spans 14 residues. Germline assignment: CDR1 SNHLY and CDR2 FYNNEI. The ends lost 3 bases at V and 2 bases at J; junction bases unmatched: 1. The CDR3, as DNA: TGTGCCAGCAGTGAGCGGGAGGACACAGATACGCAGTATTTT. Amino acid sequence: CASSEREDTDTQYF.

The chain recombines TRBV29-1 with TRBJ2-7, with D perhaps TRBD1 (6 bases). V was cut by 6 bases and J by 0 bases, with 9 bases left in between. The CDR3 is made up of 12 amino acids. The germline V gene has CDR1 SQVTM and CDR2 ANQGSEA. This chain's CDR3 is CSVGDNSYEQYF. DNA for the CDR3: TGCAGCGTGGGGGACAACTCCTACGAGCAGTACTTC.

This clonotype was recorded a few times. The chain links TRBV2 to TRBJ2-3, with 8 bases that match TRBD2. CDR1 is SNHLY, CDR2 FYNNEI, per germline. The CDR3 sequence is 16 residues long. V trimming: 11 bases; J trimming: 6 bases; junction bases outside the gene matches: 19. The CDR3 region has the DNA TGTGCCCAGCAGTTCGGGGGGGAACTGCTGGTGGATACGCAGTATTTT. Amino acids: CAQQFGGELLVDTQYF. The variable domain in full, with the rest retrieved from reference TRBV2 and TRBJ2-3, is EPEVTQTPSHQVTQMGQEVILRCVPISNHLYFYWYRQILGQKVEFLVSFYNNEISEKSEIFDDQFSVERPDGSNFTLKIRSTKLEDSAMYFCAQQFGGELLVDTQYFGPGTRLTVL.

The V and J genes are TRBV29-1 and TRBJ2-5; no clear D. Germline lookup yields CDR1 SQVTM and CDR2 ANQGSEA. The CDR3 length is 13 residues. V dropped 5 bases and J dropped 0 bases, with 10 bases sitting between them. The CDR3 is CSVPGPHQETQYF. The CDR3 DNA reads as TGCAGCGTTCCCGGGCCGCACCAAGAGACCCAGTACTTC.

The J gene is TRBJ2-1, the V gene TRBV18; no reliable D call. The last part of the DNA fits TRBJ2-7 better; the J call may be wrong. Per the germline V gene, CDR1 is KGHSH and CDR2 is LQKENI. This CDR3 has 15 amino acids. CDR3 nucleotide sequence: TGTGCCAGCTCACCGGTGGGGATACTGTACAATGAGCAGTACTTC. It codes for CASSPVGILYNEQYF.

The V call is TRBV5-6, the J call TRBJ2-2; D might be TRBD2 (6 bases). The germline V and J ends were trimmed by 1 base and 4 bases, with 11 bases remaining between them. The CDR3 is made up of 15 amino acids. The germline CDR1 and CDR2 sequences are SGHDT and YYEEEE. The CDR3 DNA sequence: TGTGCCAGCAGCTTGTCGGGGGTTGGCACCGGGGAGCTGTTTTTT. It is translated as CASSLSGVGTGELFF.

The table lists this clonotype with a few counts. This chain connects TRBV4-2 to TRBJ2-3; the D gene is possibly TRBD2 (6 bases). This CDR3 has 14 amino acids. V shed 4 bases and J shed 1 base, with 9 bases lying between them. Germline values: CDR1 LGHNA, CDR2 YNFKEQ. The CDR3 is CASSREVGTDTQYF. The CDR3 DNA sequence: TGTGCCAGCAGCCGGGAGGTTGGCACAGATACGCAGTATTTT.

This chain uses TRBV29-1 with TRBJ1-2; D is unresolved. The CDR3 extends over 13 amino acids. V was clipped by 3 bases and J by 3 bases, with 11 bases between them. CDR1 is SQVTM and CDR2 is ANQGSEA in the germline V gene. The DNA of the CDR3 is TGCAGCGTTGATAATGGGAGACACTATGGCTACACCTTC. It encodes CSVDNGRHYGYTF.

This chain connects TRBV25-1 to TRBJ2-5, with a tentative D call TRBD1 (6 bases). This CDR3 comprises 15 residues. Per germline, CDR1 MGHDK and CDR2 SYGVNS. Trimming removed 3 bases from V and 2 bases from J, with 13 bases in between. In DNA form, the CDR3 reads TGTGCCAGCAGTGACATTAAGGGACAACAAGAGACCCAGTACTTC. Its protein is CASSDIKGQQETQYF.

The rearrangement uses TRBV4-2 and TRBJ2-1, with TRBD2 identical over 9 bases. Per the germline V gene, CDR1 is LGHNA and CDR2 is YNFKEQ. This CDR3 region has 18 residues. J was trimmed by 4 bases and V by 3 bases; bases with no gene match: 13. The CDR3 bases are TGTGCCAGCAGCCAGGGCGTAGGACTCGCGGGGGGGTACAATGAGCAGTTCTTC. Protein: CASSQGVGLAGGYNEQFF.

This clonotype was counted only a few times. The genes are TRBV13 and TRBJ1-4; the D is unclear. This CDR3 contains 13 residues. Germline values: CDR1 PRHDT, CDR2 FYEKMQ (reference sequence). V lost 2 bases to trimming and J lost 5 bases, with 6 bases between them. Here the CDR3 DNA reads TGTGCCAGCAGCTTAAAAGGCAATGAAAAACTGTTTTTT. It is translated as CASSLKGNEKLFF.

The V and J genes are TRBV20-1 and TRBJ2-7; 12 bases line up with TRBD2. CDR1 and CDR2 from the germline V gene are DFQATT and SNEGSKA (reference sequence). Trimming at V came to 6 bases and at J to 5 bases, leaving 8 bases not matched to a gene. The CDR3 is 14 residues long. CDR3 in amino acids: CSAARLAGVHEQYF. The CDR3 DNA sequence: TGCAGTGCCGCCCGACTAGCGGGAGTCCACGAGCAGTACTTC.

This chain joins TRBV29-1 and TRBJ2-1, with D possibly matching TRBD2 (6 bases). The CDR3 spans 15 residues. The V end lost 7 bases, the J end lost 0 bases, and 16 bases lay between the germline ends. Germline-derived CDR1 and CDR2 are SQVTM and ANQGSEA. CDR3 loop: CSAAGLVSSYNEQFF. The DNA for the CDR3 is TGCAGCGCGGCGGGACTGGTGAGCTCCTACAATGAGCAGTTCTTC.

The chain has TRBV7-9 and TRBJ2-1; 8 bases map to TRBD2. Germline CDR1 and CDR2: SEHNR and FQNEAQ (reference sequence). This CDR3 has 15 amino acids. Trimming removed 0 bases from V and 5 bases from J; junction bases left unmatched: 3. For the CDR3, the DNA is TGTGCCAGCAGCTTAGCGGCGGGGGGTCACAATGAGCAGTTCTTC. Translation: CASSLAAGGHNEQFF. The entire variable domain, with the rest obtained from reference TRBV7-9 and TRBJ2-1, is as follows: DTGVSQNPRHKITKRGQNVTFRCDPISEHNRLYWYRQTLGQGPEFLTYFQNEAQLEKSRLLSDRFSAERPKGSFSTLEIQRTEQGDSAMYLCASSLAAGGHNEQFFGPGTRLTVL.

This clonotype appeared a single time. The rearrangement joins TRBV12-3 or TRBV12-4 to TRBJ2-1; weak D call: TRBD2 (5 bases). Trimming removed 6 bases at V and 4 bases at J, with 13 bases between. The CDR3 runs 14 residues. The CDR3: CASRRGSQYNEQFF. The CDR3 DNA reads TGTGCCAGCAGAAGAGGGAGTCAATACAATGAGCAGTTCTTC.

V usage is TRBV11-1 and J usage is TRBJ1-2; D ambiguous. The CDR3 loop spans 14 amino acids. V was clipped by 1 base and J by 3 bases, with 9 bases between them. In germline, CDR1 is SGHAT, CDR2 FQDESV (reference sequence). CDR3 amino acids: CASSLVRVDYGYTF. In DNA, the CDR3 is TGTGCCAGCAGCTTAGTCCGGGTCGACTATGGCTACACCTTC.

This sequence joins TRBV2 and TRBJ1-2; 8 bases match TRBD1. V trimming: 1 base; J trimming: 5 bases; junction bases outside the gene matches: 0. This CDR3 has 13 amino acids. Germline V gene sequence: CDR1 SNHLY, CDR2 FYNNEI. DNA of the CDR3: TGTGCCAGCAGTGAAGGACAGGGGTATGGCTACACCTTC. Protein: CASSEGQGYGYTF.

The V gene is TRBV2, the J gene TRBJ1-5; D is possibly TRBD1 (5 bases). This CDR3 is built from 14 residues. Germline loops: CDR1 SNHLY, CDR2 FYNNEI. V dropped 6 bases and J dropped 1 base, with 10 bases sitting between them. CDR3 in DNA: TGTGCCAGCAGAGGGGACTCAAGCAATCAGCCCCAGCATTTT. It specifies CASRGDSSNQPQHF. The full variable domain, completed using reference TRBV2 and TRBJ1-5, is EPEVTQTPSHQVTQMGQEVILRCVPISNHLYFYWYRQILGQKVEFLVSFYNNEISEKSEIFDDQFSVERPDGSNFTLKIRSTKLEDSAMYFCASRGDSSNQPQHFGDGTRLSIL.

The chain uses TRBV28 and TRBJ2-5; D gene uncertain. Between the trimmed V and J ends, which lost 6 bases and 4 bases, there was a span of 12 bases. The CDR3 extends over 13 amino acids. The germline V gene has CDR1 MDHEN and CDR2 SYDVKM. The DNA of the CDR3 is TGTGCCAGCAGCGGAGTAGTCCGAGAGACCCAGTACTTC. Protein: CASSGVVRETQYF.

V usage is TRBV5-1 and J usage is TRBJ2-3; D is perhaps TRBD1 (5 bases). Per germline, CDR1 SGHRS and CDR2 YFSETQ. This CDR3 comprises 16 residues. V was cut by 0 bases and J by 0 bases, with 11 bases left in between. The CDR3 DNA sequence: TGCGCCAGCAGCTTGGCTGGGGCGCTGAGCACAGATACGCAGTATTTT. Amino acids: CASSLAGALSTDTQYF.

The rearrangement uses TRBV28 and TRBJ1-4, with TRBD1 matching 10 bases. The CDR3 is 15 residues long. V lost 6 bases, J lost 7 bases, and 8 bases stayed unmatched. CDR1 is MDHEN and CDR2 is SYDVKM in the germline V gene. The CDR3 region is CASSRRTGGGEKLFF. CDR3 nucleotide sequence: TGTGCCAGCAGCCGCCGGACAGGGGGAGGTGAAAAACTGTTTTTT.

This clonotype appeared once. The chain is built from TRBV29-1 and TRBJ2-1, with D perhaps TRBD1 or TRBD2 (5 bases each). The CDR3 totals 11 residues. V was clipped by 4 bases and J by 6 bases, with 7 bases between them. The germline CDR1 and CDR2 sequences are SQVTM and ANQGSEA. In DNA form, the CDR3 reads TGCAGCGTTGGGGGGTCCAATGAGCAGTTCTTC. This encodes CSVGGSNEQFF.